Listed below are T cell receptor beta chains from one sample, sequenced in a study of blood T cell repertoires in COVID-19. The data were produced by immunoSEQ multiplex PCR, yet TCRdb's version contains in-frame clones alone and is incomplete. The data show fewer than 500,000 clones, roughly nine tenths seen once. Sequenced material: PBMCs or T cells enriched from blood (not recorded which). Source of these receptors: a man aged 25 to 40 who had recovered from COVID-19. Each CDR3 is given with its conserved first and last residue. A D gene is named only where the DNA matches it firmly. For some rows the clone size is stated as once, few or many, or as a class when expanded; others skip it.

size | length | D | J | V | CDR3 | DNA
few | 12 | . | TRBJ1-2 | TRBV5-1 | CASSMGARGYTF | TGCGCCAGCAGCATGGGGGCCCGAGGCTACACCTTC
few | 17 | TRBD1 | TRBJ2-7 | TRBV5-6 | CASSPERTGVLIYEQYF | TGTGCCAGCAGCCCCGAGCGGACAGGGGTCCTTATCTACGAGCAGTACTTC
. | 16 | TRBD2 | TRBJ2-4 | TRBV7-9 | CASSPGEGRDKNIQYF | TGTGCCAGCAGCCCCGGGGAGGGGAGGGACAAAAACATTCAGTACTTC
. | 12 | . | TRBJ1-1 | TRBV3-1/TRBV3-2 | CASSQAGAEAFF | TGTGCCAGCAGCCAAGCGGGGGCTGAAGCTTTCTTT
. | 18 | . | TRBJ2-6 | TRBV5-1 | CASTPAGARFSGANVLTF | TGCGCCAGCACTCCTGCAGGGGCTCGTTTCTCTGGGGCCAACGTCCTGACTTTC
. | 15 | . | TRBJ2-3 | TRBV4-2 | CASSRLDLNTDTQYF | TGTGCCAGCAGCCGTCTAGACCTAAACACAGATACGCAGTATTTT
. | 16 | TRBD2 | TRBJ2-5 | TRBV3-1/TRBV3-2 | CASSFRTSGSQETQYF | TGTGCCAGCAGCTTTAGGACTAGCGGGAGCCAAGAGACCCAGTACTTC
. | 13 | . | TRBJ2-3 | TRBV5-1 | CASSSPAGDTQYF | TGCGCCAGCAGCTCTCCAGCGGGAGATACGCAGTATTTT
. | 13 | TRBD2 | TRBJ2-1 | TRBV11-2 | CASSLGAGGGQFF | TGTGCCAGCAGCTTAGGCGCGGGAGGAGGGCAGTTCTTC
. | 17 | TRBD1 | TRBJ1-5 | TRBV15 | CATRPGGIGGINQPQHF | TGTGCCACCAGACCAGGGGGAATAGGGGGCATCAATCAGCCCCAGCATTTT
. | 16 | TRBD2 | TRBJ2-1 | TRBV11-2 | CASSHTSGSSYNEQFF | TGTGCCAGCAGCCACACTAGCGGGAGCTCCTACAATGAGCAGTTCTTC
. | 15 | TRBD2 | TRBJ2-7 | TRBV28 | CASSSQLAGSYEQYF | TGTGCCAGCAGTTCCCAGCTAGCGGGATCCTACGAGCAGTACTTC
. | 15 | . | TRBJ1-1 | TRBV2 | CASSEGRTMNTEAFF | TGTGCCAGCAGTGAGGGCAGAACCATGAACACTGAAGCTTTCTTT
. | 15 | . | TRBJ1-2 | TRBV9 | CASSVEGRGDYGYTF | TGTGCCAGCAGCGTAGAGGGGAGGGGTGACTATGGCTACACCTTC
. | 16 | TRBD2 | TRBJ2-3 | TRBV3-1/TRBV3-2 | CASSQRLAGVGDTQYF | TGTGCCAGCAGCCAAAGACTAGCGGGAGTTGGAGATACGCAGTATTTT
. | 12 | TRBD1 | TRBJ1-4 | TRBV6-5 | CASKGQNEKLFF | TGTGCCAGCAAGGGACAGAATGAAAAACTGTTTTTT
. | 14 | TRBD1 | TRBJ1-4 | TRBV28 | CASSLRQGDEKLFF | TGTGCCAGCAGCCTCCGACAGGGGGATGAAAAACTGTTTTTT
. | 13 | TRBD2 | TRBJ2-5 | TRBV19 | CASSTLAVETQYF | TGTGCCAGTAGTACACTAGCGGTAGAGACCCAGTACTTC
. | 11 | . | TRBJ2-5 | TRBV20-1 | CSAGGQETQYF | TGCAGTGCTGGGGGGCAAGAGACCCAGTACTTC
. | 13 | TRBD2 | TRBJ2-3 | TRBV19 | CASSGGGTDTQYF | TGTGCCAGTAGTGGGGGGGGCACAGATACGCAGTATTTT
. | 17 | TRBD2 | TRBJ2-5 | TRBV7-8 | CASSLMSRASGAETQYF | TGTGCCAGCAGCTTGATGTCTCGAGCTAGCGGGGCAGAGACCCAGTACTTC
. | 17 | TRBD2 | TRBJ2-5 | TRBV6-6 | CASSQMPGLAGEETQYF | TGTGCCAGCAGTCAGATGCCGGGACTAGCGGGAGAAGAGACCCAGTACTTC
. | 16 | . | TRBJ2-2 | TRBV10-2 | CASSESGEVVTGELFF | TGCGCCAGCAGTGAGTCAGGGGAAGTCGTCACCGGGGAGCTGTTTTTT
. | 15 | TRBD2 | TRBJ2-2 | TRBV6-5 | CASSLAGDRPRELFF | TGTGCCAGCAGTCTAGCGGGGGATAGGCCCCGGGAGCTGTTTTTT
. | 16 | . | TRBJ1-5 | TRBV19 | CASTRGRVVGNQPQHF | TGTGCCAGTACCCGTGGGCGGGTCGTGGGCAATCAGCCCCAGCATTTT
. | 14 | . | TRBJ1-5 | TRBV28 | CASSRQDLNQPQHF | TGTGCCAGCAGTAGACAGGACCTCAATCAGCCCCAGCATTTT
. | 13 | . | TRBJ1-5 | TRBV6-1 | CASSENTRQPQHF | TGTGCCAGCAGTGAAAATACCCGGCAGCCCCAGCATTTT
. | 16 | TRBD2 | TRBJ2-3 | TRBV9 | CASSVASGASTDTQYF | TGTGCCAGCAGCGTAGCCAGCGGGGCCAGCACAGATACGCAGTATTTT
. | 14 | . | TRBJ1-5 | TRBV27 | CASSRTLSNQPQHF | TGTGCCAGCAGTCGGACTCTTAGCAATCAGCCCCAGCATTTT
. | 15 | TRBD1 | TRBJ1-4 | TRBV27 | CASRLRSGQSEKLFF | TGTGCCAGCCGTCTTCGCTCGGGACAGAGTGAAAAACTGTTTTTT
. | 15 | TRBD1 | TRBJ1-4 | TRBV5-1 | CASSYRRDRDEKLFF | TGCGCCAGCAGCTACCGCCGGGACAGGGATGAAAAACTGTTTTTT
. | 19 | TRBD1 | TRBJ2-6 | TRBV5-1 | CASSFQLGTADSGANVLTF | TGCGCCAGCAGCTTCCAACTTGGGACAGCAGACTCTGGGGCCAACGTCCTGACTTTC
. | 14 | TRBD1 | TRBJ2-7 | TRBV7-6 | CASSRGTGRYEQYF | TGTGCCAGCAGCCGAGGGACAGGGCGCTACGAGCAGTACTTC
once | 11 | . | TRBJ1-4 | TRBV12-5 | CASHQGEKLFF | TGTGCGAGCCACCAGGGTGAAAAACTGTTTTTT